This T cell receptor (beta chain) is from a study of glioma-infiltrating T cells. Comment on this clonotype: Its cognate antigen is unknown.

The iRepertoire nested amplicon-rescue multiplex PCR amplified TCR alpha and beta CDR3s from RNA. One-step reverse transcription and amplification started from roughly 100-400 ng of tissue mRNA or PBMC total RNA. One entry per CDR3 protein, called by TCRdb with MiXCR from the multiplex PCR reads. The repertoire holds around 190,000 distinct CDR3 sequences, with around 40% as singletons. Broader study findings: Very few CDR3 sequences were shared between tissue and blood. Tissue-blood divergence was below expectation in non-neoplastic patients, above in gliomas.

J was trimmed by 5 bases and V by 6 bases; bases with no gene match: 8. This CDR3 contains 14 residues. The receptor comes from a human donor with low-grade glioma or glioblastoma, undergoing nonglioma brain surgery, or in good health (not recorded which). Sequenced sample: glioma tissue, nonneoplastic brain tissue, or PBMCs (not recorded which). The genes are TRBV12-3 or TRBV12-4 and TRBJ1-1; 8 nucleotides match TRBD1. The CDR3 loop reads CASSGTGKKTEAFF. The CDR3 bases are TGTGCCAGCAGCGGGACAGGCAAGAAAACTGAAGCTTTCTTT.